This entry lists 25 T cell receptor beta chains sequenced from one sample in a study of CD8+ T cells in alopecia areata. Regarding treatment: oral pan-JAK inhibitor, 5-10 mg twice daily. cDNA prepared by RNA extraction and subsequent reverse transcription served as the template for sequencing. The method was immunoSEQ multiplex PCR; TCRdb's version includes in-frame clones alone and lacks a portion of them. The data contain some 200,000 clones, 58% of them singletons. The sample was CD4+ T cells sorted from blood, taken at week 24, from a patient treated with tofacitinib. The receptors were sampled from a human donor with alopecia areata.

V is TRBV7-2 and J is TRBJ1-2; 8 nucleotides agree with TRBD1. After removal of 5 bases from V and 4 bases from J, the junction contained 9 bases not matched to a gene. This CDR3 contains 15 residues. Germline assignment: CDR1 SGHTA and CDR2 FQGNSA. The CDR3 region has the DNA TGTGCCAGCAGCCCGAGGACAGGGTTGGGCTATGGCTACACCTTC. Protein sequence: CASSPRTGLGYGYTF.

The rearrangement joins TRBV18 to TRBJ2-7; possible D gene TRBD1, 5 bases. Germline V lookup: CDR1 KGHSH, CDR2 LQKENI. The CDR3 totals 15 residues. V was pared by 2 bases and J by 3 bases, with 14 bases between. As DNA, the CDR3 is TGTGCCAGCTCACCATTAGAAGGGGTCGTCTACGAGCAGTACTTC. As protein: CASSPLEGVVYEQYF. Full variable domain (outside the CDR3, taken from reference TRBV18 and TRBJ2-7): NAGVMQNPRHLVRRRGQEARLRCSPMKGHSHVYWYRQLPEEGLKFMVYLQKENIIDESGMPKERFSAEFPKEGPSILRIQQVVRGDSAAYFCASSPLEGVVYEQYFGPGTRLTVT.

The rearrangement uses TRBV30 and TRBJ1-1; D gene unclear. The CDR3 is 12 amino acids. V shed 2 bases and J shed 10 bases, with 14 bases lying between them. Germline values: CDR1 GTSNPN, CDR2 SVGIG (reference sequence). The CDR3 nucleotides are TGTGCCTGGAGTTCACTAAGAGGTTCAGCTTTCTTT. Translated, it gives CAWSSLRGSAFF.

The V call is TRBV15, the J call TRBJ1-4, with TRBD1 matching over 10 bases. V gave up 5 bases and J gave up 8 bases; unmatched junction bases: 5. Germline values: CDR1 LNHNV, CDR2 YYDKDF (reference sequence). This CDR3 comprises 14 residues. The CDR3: CATSSGTGEEKLFF. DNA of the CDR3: TGTGCCACCAGCTCAGGGACAGGGGAAGAAAAACTGTTTTTT.

CDR3 coding DNA: TGTGCCAGCAGTGATTCCTTTGGAGGTCTTGAGAACATTCAGTACTTC. Its protein is CASSDSFGGLENIQYF. The gene calls are TRBV2 and TRBJ2-4; D is possibly TRBD2 (5 bases). CDR3 length: 16 amino acids. V was cut by 3 bases and J by 7 bases, with 19 bases left in between. Germline V lookup: CDR1 SNHLY, CDR2 FYNNEI.

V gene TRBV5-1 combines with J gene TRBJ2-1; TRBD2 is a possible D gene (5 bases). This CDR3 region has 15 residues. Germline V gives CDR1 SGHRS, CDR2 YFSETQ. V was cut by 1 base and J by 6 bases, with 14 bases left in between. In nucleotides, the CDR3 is TGCGCCAGCAGCTTGCGAAGCGTGGAGGCCAATGAGCAGTTCTTC. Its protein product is CASSLRSVEANEQFF. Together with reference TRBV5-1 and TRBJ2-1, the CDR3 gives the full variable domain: KAGVTQTPRYLIKTRGQQVTLSCSPISGHRSVSWYQQTPGQGLQFLFEYFSETQRNKGNFPGRFSGRQFSNSRSEMNVSTLELGDSALYLCASSLRSVEANEQFFGPGTRLTVL.

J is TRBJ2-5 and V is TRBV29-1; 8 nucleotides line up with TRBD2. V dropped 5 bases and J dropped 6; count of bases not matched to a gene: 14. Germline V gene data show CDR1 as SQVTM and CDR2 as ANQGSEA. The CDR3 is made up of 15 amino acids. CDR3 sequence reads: CSVSSGGGIGKTQYF. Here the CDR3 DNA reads TGCAGCGTTTCCTCGGGCGGGGGGATTGGGAAGACCCAGTACTTC.

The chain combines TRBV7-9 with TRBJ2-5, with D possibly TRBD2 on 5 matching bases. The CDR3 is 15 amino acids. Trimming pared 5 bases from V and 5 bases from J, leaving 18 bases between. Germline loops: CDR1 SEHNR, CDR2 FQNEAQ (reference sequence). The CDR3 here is CASSTPPRGRETQYF. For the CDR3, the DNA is TGTGCCAGCAGCACTCCCCCTCGCGGGCGGGAGACCCAGTACTTC.

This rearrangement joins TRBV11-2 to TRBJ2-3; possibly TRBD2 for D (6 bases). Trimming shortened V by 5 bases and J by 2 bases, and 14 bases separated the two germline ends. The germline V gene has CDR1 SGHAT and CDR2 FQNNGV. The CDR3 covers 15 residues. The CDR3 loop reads CASSPLRGHTDTQYF. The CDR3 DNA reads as TGTGCCAGCAGCCCCTTGCGGGGCCACACAGATACGCAGTATTTT. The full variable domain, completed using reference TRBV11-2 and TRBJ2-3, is EAGVAQSPRYKIIEKRQSVAFWCNPISGHATLYWYQQILGQGPKLLIQFQNNGVVDDSQLPKDRFSAERLKGVDSTLKIQPAKLEDSAVYLCASSPLRGHTDTQYFGPGTRLTVL.

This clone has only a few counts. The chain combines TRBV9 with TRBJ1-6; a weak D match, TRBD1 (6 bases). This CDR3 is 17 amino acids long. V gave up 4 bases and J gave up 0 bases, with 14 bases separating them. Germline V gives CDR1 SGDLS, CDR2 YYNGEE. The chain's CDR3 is CASSPQQGSSYNSPLHF. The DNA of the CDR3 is TGTGCCAGCAGCCCTCAACAGGGAAGCTCCTATAATTCACCCCTCCACTTT.

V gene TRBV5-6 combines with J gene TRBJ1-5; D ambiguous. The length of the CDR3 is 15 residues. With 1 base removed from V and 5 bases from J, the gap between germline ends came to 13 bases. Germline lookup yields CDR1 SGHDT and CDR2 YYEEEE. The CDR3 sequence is CASSLYVQIDQPQHF. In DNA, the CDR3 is TGTGCCAGCAGCTTGTATGTACAGATAGATCAGCCCCAGCATTTT.

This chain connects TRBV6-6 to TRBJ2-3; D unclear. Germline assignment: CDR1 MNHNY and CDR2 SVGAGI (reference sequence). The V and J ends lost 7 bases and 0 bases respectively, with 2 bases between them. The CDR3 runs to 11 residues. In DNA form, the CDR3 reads TGTGCCAGCACCAGCACAGATACGCAGTATTTT. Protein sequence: CASTSTDTQYF.

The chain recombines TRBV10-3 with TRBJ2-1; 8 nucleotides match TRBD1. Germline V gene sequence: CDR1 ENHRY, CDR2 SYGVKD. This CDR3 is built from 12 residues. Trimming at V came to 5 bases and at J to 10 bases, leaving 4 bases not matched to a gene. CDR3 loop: CAISQGAGEQFF. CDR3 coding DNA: TGTGCCATCAGTCAGGGGGCGGGGGAGCAGTTCTTC.

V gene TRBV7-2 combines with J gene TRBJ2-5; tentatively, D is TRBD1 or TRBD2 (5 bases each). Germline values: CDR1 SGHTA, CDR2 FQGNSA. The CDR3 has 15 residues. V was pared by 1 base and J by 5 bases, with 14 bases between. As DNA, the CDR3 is TGTGCCAGCAGCTTAGGGTCGTCGGGGCGGGAGACCCAGTACTTC. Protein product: CASSLGSSGRETQYF.

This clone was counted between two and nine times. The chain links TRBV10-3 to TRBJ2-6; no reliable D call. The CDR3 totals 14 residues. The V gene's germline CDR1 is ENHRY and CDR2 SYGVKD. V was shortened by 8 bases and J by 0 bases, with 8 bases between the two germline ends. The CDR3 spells CAIHDISGANVLTF. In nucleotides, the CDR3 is TGTGCCATCCATGACATCTCTGGGGCCAACGTCCTGACTTTC.

CDR3 sequence reads: CASSTAEGGQGDTQYF. The CDR3 nucleotides read TGCGCCAGCAGTACAGCGGAGGGGGGACAGGGAGATACGCAGTATTTT. The genes are TRBV4-1 and TRBJ2-3; 9 bases agree with TRBD1. V gave up 6 bases and J gave up 5 bases; unmatched junction bases: 12. The CDR3 is made up of 16 amino acids. CDR1 is MGHRA, CDR2 YSYEKL, per germline.

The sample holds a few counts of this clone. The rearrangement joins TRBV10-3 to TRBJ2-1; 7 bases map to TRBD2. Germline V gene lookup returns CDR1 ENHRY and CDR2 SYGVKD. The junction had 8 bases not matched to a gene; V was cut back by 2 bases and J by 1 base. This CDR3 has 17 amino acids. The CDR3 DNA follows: TGTGCCATCAGTGAGCCAGAACGACTAGCATCCTACAATGAGCAGTTCTTC. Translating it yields CAISEPERLASYNEQFF.

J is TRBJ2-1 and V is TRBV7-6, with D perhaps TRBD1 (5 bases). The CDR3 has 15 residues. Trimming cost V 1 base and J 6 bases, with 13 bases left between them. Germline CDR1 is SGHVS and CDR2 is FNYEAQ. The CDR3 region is CASSLGGSPGNEQFF. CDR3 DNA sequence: TGTGCCAGCAGCTTAGGGGGCAGCCCGGGCAATGAGCAGTTCTTC.

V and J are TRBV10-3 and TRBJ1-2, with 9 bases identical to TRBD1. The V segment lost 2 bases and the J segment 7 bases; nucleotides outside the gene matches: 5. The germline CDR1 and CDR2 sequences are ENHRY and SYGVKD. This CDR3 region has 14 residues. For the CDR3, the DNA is TGTGCCATCAGTGAGCCGGACAGGGGAAGTGGCTACACCTTC. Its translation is CAISEPDRGSGYTF.

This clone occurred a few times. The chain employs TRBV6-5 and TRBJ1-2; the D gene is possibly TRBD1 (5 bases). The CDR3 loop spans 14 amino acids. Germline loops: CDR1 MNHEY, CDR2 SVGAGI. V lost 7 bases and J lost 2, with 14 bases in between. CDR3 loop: CASTLGGGNYGYTF. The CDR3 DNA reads TGTGCCAGCACCCTTGGGGGGGGAAACTATGGCTACACCTTC.

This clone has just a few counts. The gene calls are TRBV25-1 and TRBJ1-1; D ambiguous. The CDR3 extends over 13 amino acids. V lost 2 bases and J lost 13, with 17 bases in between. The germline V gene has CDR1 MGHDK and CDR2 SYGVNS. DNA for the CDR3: TGTGCCAGCAGTGAACGGTCGGGATACAAGTATTTCTTT. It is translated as CASSERSGYKYFF.

The CDR3 protein is CATSIHRGGTEAFF. The DNA of the CDR3 is TGTGCCACCAGCATTCACAGGGGAGGGACTGAAGCTTTCTTT. The chain employs TRBV15 and TRBJ1-1, with 7 bases fitting TRBD1. V lost 4 bases to trimming and J lost 5 bases; unmatched junction nucleotides: 7. Germline V gives CDR1 LNHNV, CDR2 YYDKDF (reference sequence). CDR3 size: 14 residues.

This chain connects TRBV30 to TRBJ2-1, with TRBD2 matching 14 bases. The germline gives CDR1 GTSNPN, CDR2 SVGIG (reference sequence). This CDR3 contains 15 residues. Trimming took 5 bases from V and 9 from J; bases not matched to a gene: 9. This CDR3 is CAWGPGLAGDTEQFF. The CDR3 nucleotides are TGTGCCTGGGGACCGGGACTAGCGGGAGATACTGAGCAGTTCTTC.

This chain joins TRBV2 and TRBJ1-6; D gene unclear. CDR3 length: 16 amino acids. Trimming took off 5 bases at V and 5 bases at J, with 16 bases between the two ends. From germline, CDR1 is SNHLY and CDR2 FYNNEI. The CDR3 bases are TGTGCCAGCAGTCAAATACGGACGGAAAATAATTCACCCCTCCACTTT. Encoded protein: CASSQIRTENNSPLHF.

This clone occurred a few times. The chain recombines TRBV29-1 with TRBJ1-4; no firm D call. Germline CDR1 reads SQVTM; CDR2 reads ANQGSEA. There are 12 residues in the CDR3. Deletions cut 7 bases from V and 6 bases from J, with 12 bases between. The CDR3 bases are TGCAGCGGCGGGGAGGGATATGAAAAACTGTTTTTT. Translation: CSGGEGYEKLFF.